The rows below give T cell receptor beta chains drawn from one sample of a study of blood T cell repertoires in COVID-19. Sequenced by immunoSEQ multiplex PCR; TCRdb stores in-frame clones only, minus some. The data contain about 88,000 clones, about 82% of them seen just once; the ten biggest clones take up more than 25%. The material sequenced was peripheral blood. These receptors were obtained from a human donor in a cohort sampled during active COVID-19. Each CDR3 is given with its conserved first and last residue. The order of the fields is D gene, J gene, V gene, clone size, CDR3 protein, CDR3 DNA. The D gene is left open where the match is weak. Clone size, where shown, is once, few, many, or a class for clones that have expanded.

>-|TRBJ1-5|TRBV6-5|-
CASRDQGLGNQPQHF
TGTGCCAGCAGGGACCAGGGTTTAGGCAATCAGCCCCAGCATTTT
>TRBD1|TRBJ2-1|TRBV27|-
CASSLNRGLGEQFF
TGTGCCAGCAGTTTGAACAGGGGTTTAGGGGAGCAGTTCTTC
>-|TRBJ2-7|TRBV15|-
CATSRDNGDEQYF
TGTGCCACCAGCAGAGATAACGGGGACGAGCAGTACTTC
>TRBD1|TRBJ2-7|TRBV19|once
CASSNADRGFSYEQYF
TGTGCCAGTAGTAACGCGGACAGGGGGTTCTCCTACGAGCAGTACTTC
>TRBD1|TRBJ2-7|TRBV5-8|-
CASSLVDRGSEQYF
TGTGCCAGCAGCTTGGTGGACAGGGGATCCGAGCAGTACTTC
>-|TRBJ1-2|TRBV24-1|-
CATSEGSNYGYTF
TGTGCCACCAGTGAGGGCAGTAACTATGGCTACACCTTC
>TRBD1|TRBJ1-1|TRBV19|-
CASGQGRGNTEAFF
TGTGCCAGTGGACAGGGAAGGGGAAACACTGAAGCTTTCTTT
>-|TRBJ1-2|TRBV30|-
CAWNLPGGYTF
TGTGCCTGGAACCTCCCGGGTGGCTACACCTTC
>-|TRBJ2-1|TRBV27|-
CASSPRAPYNEQFF
TGTGCCAGCAGCCCCAGGGCCCCCTACAATGAGCAGTTCTTC
>-|TRBJ2-5|TRBV6-1|-
CASSEAGEETQYF
TGTGCCAGCAGTGAAGCAGGGGAAGAGACCCAGTACTTC
>TRBD1|TRBJ2-1|TRBV29-1|-
CSVGPPSGTGVNEQFF
TGCAGCGTTGGCCCCCCCTCCGGGACAGGGGTGAATGAGCAGTTCTTC
>-|TRBJ2-1|TRBV2|-
CASSYQGSSYNEQFF
TGTGCCAGCAGTTACCAGGGGAGCTCCTACAATGAGCAGTTCTTC
>TRBD2|TRBJ2-3|TRBV5-8|-
CASSFGTNLGDTQYF
TGTGCCAGCAGCTTTGGGACTAACTTGGGAGATACGCAGTATTTT
>TRBD2|TRBJ2-1|TRBV5-4|-
CASSLRRGGFNEQFF
TGTGCCAGCAGCTTGAGGCGGGGGGGTTTTAATGAGCAGTTCTTC
>TRBD1|TRBJ2-7|TRBV18|-
CASSPGTGASYEQYF
TGTGCCAGCTCGCCCGGGACAGGTGCCTCCTACGAGCAGTACTTC
>TRBD2|TRBJ2-1|TRBV11-1|-
CASNPGGGGYNEQFF
TGTGCCAGCAACCCCGGTGGGGGGGGCTACAATGAGCAGTTCTTC
>TRBD2|TRBJ2-1|TRBV10-1|few
CASSESSGGARSEQFF
TGCGCCAGCAGTGAGTCTAGCGGGGGGGCTCGTAGTGAGCAGTTCTTC
>TRBD1|TRBJ1-2|TRBV27|-
CASSPLEGANYGYTF
TGTGCCAGCAGCCCCCTCGAGGGGGCCAACTATGGCTACACCTTC
>TRBD1|TRBJ2-1|TRBV7-2|-
CASSRGQGSNEQFF
TGTGCCAGCAGCCGGGGACAGGGGAGCAATGAGCAGTTCTTC
>TRBD1|TRBJ2-3|TRBV10-3|-
CAISEQGEDTDTQYF
TGTGCCATCAGTGAACAGGGGGAAGACACAGATACGCAGTATTTT
>-|TRBJ1-5|TRBV13|-
CASSLGGQNQPQHF
TGTGCCAGCAGCTTAGGGGGACAAAATCAGCCCCAGCATTTT
>TRBD1|TRBJ1-4|TRBV7-9|-
CASSQGQTNEKLFF
TGTGCCAGCAGCCAGGGACAGACTAATGAAAAACTGTTTTTT
>TRBD1|TRBJ1-3|TRBV12-5|-
CASETGSGNTIYF
TGTGCTAGTGAGACAGGGTCAGGAAACACCATATATTTT
>TRBD1|TRBJ2-7|TRBV28|once
CASRAGQATYEQYF
TGTGCCAGCAGGGCGGGACAGGCCACCTACGAGCAGTACTTC
>TRBD2|TRBJ2-3|TRBV3-1/TRBV3-2|-
CASSPRGSGSTRTDTQYF
TGTGCCAGCAGCCCCCGAGGTAGCGGGAGTACTCGCACAGATACGCAGTATTTT
>TRBD2|TRBJ2-3|TRBV7-3|-
CASTAGVRTDTQYF
TGTGCCAGCACGGCGGGAGTGAGGACAGATACGCAGTATTTT
>TRBD1|TRBJ1-2|TRBV25-1|-
CASSSPDRGLNGYTF
TGTGCCAGCAGTTCCCCGGACAGGGGGCTGAATGGCTACACCTTC
>TRBD2|TRBJ2-3|TRBV5-1|-
CASSLPVAGGGTDTQYF
TGCGCCAGCAGCTTGCCTGTAGCGGGGGGGGGCACAGATACGCAGTATTTT
>TRBD2|TRBJ2-1|TRBV11-2|-
CASSLAGSGLELFF
TGTGCCAGCAGCTTAGCGGGCTCCGGACTAGAGCTGTTCTTC
>-|TRBJ2-6|TRBV5-1|-
CASSLGQQSGANVLTF
TGCGCCAGCAGCTTGGGACAGCAATCTGGGGCCAACGTCCTGACTTTC
>-|TRBJ2-3|TRBV27|-
CASSLRNRGITDTQYF
TGTGCCAGCAGTTTAAGGAATAGGGGTATCACAGATACGCAGTATTTT
>-|TRBJ1-6|TRBV6-2/TRBV6-3|-
CASSYDGNSPLHF
TGTGCCAGCAGTTACGACGGGAATTCACCCCTCCACTTT
>-|TRBJ1-3|TRBV4-3|-
CASSQDLGSSGNTIYF
TGCGCCAGCAGCCAAGACTTAGGGAGCTCTGGAAACACCATATATTTT
>-|TRBJ1-1|TRBV9|-
CASSRDILKTEAFF
TGTGCCAGCAGCCGAGACATCCTTAAGACTGAAGCTTTCTTT
>-|TRBJ1-3|TRBV7-9|-
CASSRLGGGGNTIYF
TGTGCCAGCAGCCGCCTGGGGGGTGGTGGAAACACCATATATTTT
>TRBD1|TRBJ2-3|TRBV7-3|-
CASSHTGGLMDTQYF
TGTGCCAGCAGTCACACAGGGGGCCTCATGGATACGCAGTATTTT
>-|TRBJ2-5|TRBV11-2|once
CASSLATASQETQYF
TGTGCCAGCAGCTTAGCTACCGCGTCGCAAGAGACCCAGTACTTC
>TRBD2|TRBJ2-5|TRBV30|-
CAWSSGLASNQETQYF
TGTGCCTGGAGTTCAGGACTAGCGTCGAACCAAGAGACCCAGTACTTC
>TRBD2|TRBJ2-4|TRBV9|-
CASSTGIAGGTTKNIQYF
TGTGCCAGCAGCACCGGGATAGCGGGGGGAACGACCAAAAACATTCAGTACTTC